What follows describes a single TCR beta chain. What it binds is not known. Both 60 Vbeta primers and 13 Jbeta primers went into the PCR. The protocol was immunoSEQ multiplex PCR, while the TCRdb copy is restricted to in-frame clones and leaves out a portion. The sample includes 90,000 or so clones, roughly 69% of them seen just once. The data were taken from a study of cytomegalovirus exposure and HLA in healthy donors. Study results and caveats: Several V segments, TRBV6-2 and TRBV6-3 among them, could not be told apart and were dropped. Cytomegalovirus association was assigned to approximately 180 TCR beta chains.

This CDR3 has 13 amino acids. After removal of 5 bases from V and 4 bases from J, the junction contained 4 bases not matched to a gene. Germline assignment: CDR1 SNHLY and CDR2 FYNNEI. The V gene is TRBV2, the J gene TRBJ1-2; TRBD1 matches 7 bases. Sequenced material: PBMCs. The sequence came from a man between 45 and 60 years old in good health and CMV-seronegative. The CDR3 DNA reads TGTGCCAGCAGTATGGGACAGACCTATGGCTACACCTTC. Translated: CASSMGQTYGYTF.